This T cell receptor (beta chain) stems from a study of blood T cell repertoires in COVID-19. Study-wide background: Researchers got acute and convalescent COVID-19 samples from the United States, Italy and Spain. The cDNA or gDNA used as material had been derived from T cells, B-cell-depleted T cells, or PBMCs.

As handled by the study authors: Nucleated cell counts were estimated from reference gene primer amplification. The protocol was immunoSEQ multiplex PCR, while the TCRdb copy is restricted to in-frame clones and leaves out a portion. D and trimming were read from the DNA, whereas the V and J calls and clone size are those reported in that table. Counted here are approximately 170,000 clones, around nine tenths occurring once; the ten biggest clones make up around 1.1%. Unmatched junction bases numbered 6, after V lost 2 bases and J lost 7 bases. The germline CDR1 and CDR2 sequences are MNHEY and SVGAGI. The CDR3 is 16 residues long. This clone was seen a few times.

This receptor was taken from a man aged 30 to 45 with acute or convalescent COVID-19. This sequence joins TRBV6-5 and TRBJ1-5; TRBD1 aligns across 12 bases. The sequencing sample was made of peripheral blood. As DNA, the CDR3 is TGTGCCAGCAGTTACCCGGGACAGGGGGCCGGACAGCCCCAGCATTTT. It codes for CASSYPGQGAGQPQHF.